A single sample gave rise to the 29 T cell receptor beta chains below, sequenced in a study of control samples from healthy donors and cancer patients. Some clones are missing from TCRdb's copy, which holds only in-frame ones; the method was immunoSEQ multiplex PCR. The sample has around 140,000 clones, approximately 93% seen once; the top ten hold less than 6%. Input material: blood. These receptors originate from a man younger than 30 in good health.

The J gene is TRBJ2-1, the V gene TRBV19, with D perhaps TRBD1 or TRBD2 (6 bases each). CDR1 and CDR2 (germline): LNHDA, SQIVND (reference sequence). This CDR3 has 15 amino acids. The ends were cut back, 5 bases at V and 0 bases at J, with 11 bases in the middle. DNA for the CDR3: TGTGCCAGTAGTGGAGGGGGGATCTCCTACAATGAGCAGTTCTTC. As protein: CASSGGGISYNEQFF. Full variable domain (missing parts from reference TRBV19 and TRBJ2-1): DGGITQSPKYLFRKEGQNVTLSCEQNLNHDAMYWYRQDPGQGLRLIYYSQIVNDFQKGDIAEGYSVSREKKESFPLTVTSAQKNPTAFYLCASSGGGISYNEQFFGPGTRLTVL.

J is TRBJ1-1 and V is TRBV5-5; D may be TRBD1 (5 bases). The CDR3 is made up of 15 amino acids. Germline loops: CDR1 SGHKS, CDR2 YYEKEE (reference sequence). V was shortened by 2 bases and J by 5 bases, with 16 bases between the two germline ends. CDR3 in amino acids: CASSLRQGGGTEAFF. CDR3 in DNA: TGTGCCAGCAGCTTACGGCAGGGAGGAGGAACTGAAGCTTTCTTT. The whole variable domain, remainder taken from reference TRBV5-5 and TRBJ1-1, is DAGVTQSPTHLIKTRGQQVTLRCSPISGHKSVSWYQQVLGQGPQFIFQYYEKEERGRGNFPDRFSARQFPNYSSELNVNALLLGDSALYLCASSLRQGGGTEAFFGQGTRLTVV.

The CDR3 DNA sequence: TGTGCCAGCAGCTTATATGACAGGCGGGATCAGCCCCAGCATTTT. This gives the protein CASSLYDRRDQPQHF. The rearrangement joins TRBV11-2 to TRBJ1-5; a weak D match, TRBD1 (6 bases). Germline lookup yields CDR1 SGHAT and CDR2 FQNNGV. The CDR3 runs to 15 residues. The V gene lost 2 bases and the J gene lost 5 bases, with 13 bases spanning the gap.

The chain has TRBV30 and TRBJ1-2, with 9 bases fitting TRBD1. V trimming: 4 bases; J trimming: 5 bases; junction bases outside the gene matches: 8. Germline assignment: CDR1 GTSNPN and CDR2 SVGIG (reference sequence). This CDR3 comprises 14 residues. CDR3 sequence (DNA): TGTGCCTGGATCACGGGACAGGGAGATTATGGCTACACCTTC. Translating gives CAWITGQGDYGYTF.

The V and J genes are TRBV5-1 and TRBJ1-2; D call uncertain. Germline CDR1 SGHRS, CDR2 YFSETQ. The CDR3 is 13 amino acids. V lost 0 bases and J lost 8, with 11 bases in between. In DNA form, the CDR3 reads TGCGCCAGCAGCTTGGGGCAGGAGGGAGGCTACACCTTC. This sequence encodes CASSLGQEGGYTF.

V usage is TRBV6-6 and J usage is TRBJ1-5; D is undetermined. The CDR3 contains 14 residues. Trimming removed 3 bases from V and 0 bases from J, with 6 bases in between. The germline V gene has CDR1 MNHNY and CDR2 SVGAGI (reference sequence). The CDR3 loop is CASSYLLSNQPQHF. The CDR3 coding sequence is TGTGCCAGCAGTTATCTTCTTAGCAATCAGCCCCAGCATTTT.

V is TRBV5-4 and J is TRBJ2-7; tentatively, D is TRBD2 (5 bases). The CDR3 spans 16 residues. The ends were cut back, 1 base at V and 2 bases at J, with 16 bases in the middle. Germline V gene data show CDR1 as SGHNT and CDR2 as YYREEE (reference sequence). CDR3 residues: CASSLSGIARPYEQYF. The CDR3 region has the DNA TGTGCCAGCAGCTTGTCGGGGATCGCCCGACCCTACGAGCAGTACTTC.

This clone was seen once. CDR3 DNA: TGTGCCAGCAGCGCGTTCACCGGGACTAGCGGTTACAATGAGCAGTTCTTC. It yields the protein CASSAFTGTSGYNEQFF. The rearrangement joins TRBV9 to TRBJ2-1; the match to TRBD2 covers 11 bases. V lost 3 bases and J lost 4; bases outside the gene matches: 9. Germline V gene data show CDR1 as SGDLS and CDR2 as YYNGEE. The CDR3 is 17 residues long. The whole variable domain, filled in from reference TRBV9 and TRBJ2-1, reads DSGVTQTPKHLITATGQRVTLRCSPRSGDLSVYWYQQSLDQGLQFLIQYYNGEERAKGNILERFSAQQFPDLHSELNLSSLELGDSALYFCASSAFTGTSGYNEQFFGPGTRLTVL.

The chain uses TRBV6-6 and TRBJ1-3; D not resolved. CDR3 size: 14 residues. V lost 3 bases and J lost 9, with 15 bases in between. The germline CDR1 and CDR2 sequences are MNHNY and SVGAGI (reference sequence). CDR3 DNA sequence: TGTGCCAGCAGTTATGTGGGCCAGGTCGTCACCATATATTTT. It translates to CASSYVGQVVTIYF.

This clone was counted ten times or more. In the same sample, other DNA sequences code for this CDR3. The rearrangement joins TRBV5-4 to TRBJ2-1; D is possibly TRBD1 (5 bases). The CDR3 is 15 amino acids. Germline loops: CDR1 SGHNT, CDR2 YYREEE (reference sequence). Trimming took 0 bases from V and 1 from J, leaving 8 bases between them. CDR3 loop: CASSLGQGSYNEQFF. As DNA, the CDR3 is TGTGCCAGCAGCTTGGGCCAGGGATCCTACAATGAGCAGTTCTTC.

The chain employs TRBV27 and TRBJ2-1, with D possibly being TRBD1 (6 bases). V shed 0 bases and J shed 3 bases, with 9 bases lying between them. This CDR3 has 15 amino acids. Germline CDR1 reads MNHEY; CDR2 reads SMNVEV (reference sequence). The DNA of the CDR3 is TGTGCCAGCAGTTTATCGGGGACACTCTACAATGAGCAGTTCTTC. This encodes CASSLSGTLYNEQFF.

The V and J genes are TRBV11-3 and TRBJ2-1; 8 bases align to TRBD2. CDR3 length: 16 residues. In germline, CDR1 is SGHNT, CDR2 YENEEA. V lost 0 bases and J lost 0; bases outside the gene matches: 1. CDR3 in DNA: TGTGCCAGCAGCTTAGATGGGACTAGCTCCTACAATGAGCAGTTCTTC. Protein: CASSLDGTSSYNEQFF.

This clone was recorded once. The chain employs TRBV27 and TRBJ1-5, with TRBD1 matching over 10 bases. Losses at the gene ends were 6 bases for V and 7 bases for J; bases not matched to a gene: 9. The CDR3 runs 15 residues. CDR1 is MNHEY and CDR2 is SMNVEV in the germline V gene (reference sequence). The CDR3 bases are TGTGCCAGCAGCCCCTCGGGGACAGGGGACCAGCCCCAGCATTTT. Its protein product is CASSPSGTGDQPQHF.

In this sample, this clone turned up once. This rearrangement joins TRBV6-5 to TRBJ2-5, with D possibly being TRBD1 (8 bases). Looked up from germline, CDR1 is MNHEY and CDR2 is SVGAGI. The germline V and J ends were trimmed by 0 bases and 7 bases, with 18 bases remaining between them. The CDR3 consists of 16 residues. This chain's CDR3 is CASSYSTGGERGTQYF. As DNA, the CDR3 is TGTGCCAGCAGTTACTCCACAGGGGGGGAAAGGGGGACCCAGTACTTC.

This chain joins TRBV9 and TRBJ2-7; D is unresolved. Germline values: CDR1 SGDLS, CDR2 YYNGEE. The CDR3 is 12 residues long. Trimming took off 3 bases at V and 0 bases at J, with 4 bases between the two ends. CDR3 DNA: TGTGCCAGCAGCGCAGACTCCTACGAGCAGTACTTC. Amino acid sequence: CASSADSYEQYF. The full variable domain, in which reference TRBV9 and TRBJ2-7 provide the parts outside the CDR3, is DSGVTQTPKHLITATGQRVTLRCSPRSGDLSVYWYQQSLDQGLQFLIQYYNGEERAKGNILERFSAQQFPDLHSELNLSSLELGDSALYFCASSADSYEQYFGPGTRLTVT.

The CDR3 DNA is TGTGCCTGGAGTCACGGCAGGGGTCTTCGAGAGCAGTTCTTC. Translating gives CAWSHGRGLREQFF. The chain recombines TRBV30 with TRBJ2-1; possible D gene TRBD1, 6 bases. This CDR3 region has 14 residues. V was clipped by 2 bases and J by 10 bases, with 18 bases between them. CDR1 and CDR2 from the germline V gene are GTSNPN and SVGIG (reference sequence).

The genes are TRBV19 and TRBJ2-3, with TRBD2 identical over 13 bases. J lost 4 bases, V lost 10 bases, and 14 bases had no gene match. The CDR3 sequence is 17 residues long. Germline loops: CDR1 LNHDA, CDR2 SQIVND (reference sequence). The CDR3 loop is CATNGVPGLAGSDTQYF. The CDR3 DNA follows: TGTGCCACAAATGGCGTACCGGGACTAGCGGGATCAGATACGCAGTATTTT.

In this sample, this clone turned up once. V gene TRBV28 combines with J gene TRBJ2-7; the match to TRBD1 covers 7 bases. Germline V gene lookup returns CDR1 MDHEN and CDR2 SYDVKM. V gave up 6 bases and J gave up 1 base; unmatched junction bases: 9. The CDR3 has 15 residues. The CDR3: CASSAPRTGSYEQYF. In DNA, the CDR3 is TGTGCCAGCAGCGCCCCCAGGACAGGATCCTACGAGCAGTACTTC.

The V call is TRBV7-9, the J call TRBJ2-3; 9 nucleotides align to TRBD1. CDR1 and CDR2 (germline): SEHNR, FQNEAQ (reference sequence). The CDR3 is 16 residues long. The ends lost 6 bases at V and 6 bases at J; junction bases unmatched: 13. This CDR3 reads CASSRTTGGARDTQYF. The CDR3 nucleotides are TGTGCCAGCAGTCGGACAACAGGGGGCGCACGGGATACGCAGTATTTT.

V and J are TRBV25-1 and TRBJ2-3, with D tentatively TRBD1 or TRBD2 (6 bases each). Germline lookup yields CDR1 MGHDK and CDR2 SYGVNS. This CDR3 is 13 amino acids long. V shed 8 bases and J shed 3 bases, with 12 bases lying between them. The chain's CDR3 is CASCGGGTDTQYF. CDR3 coding DNA: TGTGCCAGCTGTGGAGGGGGGACAGATACGCAGTATTTT.

This chain joins TRBV24-1 and TRBJ2-2; D is undetermined. This CDR3 region has 15 residues. Deletions cut 0 bases from V and 5 bases from J, with 9 bases between. The germline gives CDR1 KGHDR, CDR2 SFDVKD. The CDR3: CATSDLLRATGELFF. The CDR3 DNA is TGTGCCACCAGTGATTTGCTTAGGGCGACCGGGGAGCTGTTTTTT.

The sample holds a few counts of this clone. The chain combines TRBV11-2 with TRBJ1-4, with unresolved D. Per the germline V gene, CDR1 is SGHAT and CDR2 is FQNNGV. This CDR3 spans 14 amino acids. The V end lost 3 bases, the J end lost 8 bases, and 13 bases lay between the germline ends. CDR3 DNA: TGTGCCAGCAGCTTGGTCCAGTTGGGGGAAAAACTGTTTTTT. It yields the protein CASSLVQLGEKLFF.

The J gene is TRBJ2-1, the V gene TRBV15; D unclear. V lost 2 bases and J 4 bases, leaving 9 bases between the germline ends. The CDR3 has 14 residues. From germline, CDR1 is LNHNV and CDR2 YYDKDF (reference sequence). The CDR3 sequence: CATSRKTRYNEQFF. The CDR3 DNA reads TGTGCCACCAGCAGAAAGACGAGATACAATGAGCAGTTCTTC.

This chain joins TRBV4-2 and TRBJ1-2; TRBD1 aligns across 8 bases. The CDR3 runs to 15 residues. J was trimmed by 4 bases and V by 2 bases; bases with no gene match: 6. CDR1 is LGHNA and CDR2 is YNFKEQ in the germline V gene. For the CDR3, the DNA is TGTGCCAGCAGCCAAAAAGCTACAGGGGGCTATGGCTACACCTTC. Translating gives CASSQKATGGYGYTF.

This chain uses TRBV7-6 with TRBJ2-7; D not certain. CDR3 length equals 13 residues. The germline V and J ends were trimmed by 1 base and 6 bases, with 10 bases remaining between them. Germline V lookup: CDR1 SGHVS, CDR2 FNYEAQ. The CDR3 region has the DNA TGTGCCAGCAGCTTAGAGGTAGGGCGCGAGCAGTACTTC. Translation gives CASSLEVGREQYF.

The chain carries TRBV11-2 and TRBJ1-2; D not certain. The V gene's germline CDR1 is SGHAT and CDR2 FQNNGV. This CDR3 has 18 residues. V dropped 5 bases and J dropped 0 bases, with 22 bases sitting between them. This CDR3 reads CASSLSLVGLIANYGYTF. CDR3 DNA: TGTGCCAGCAGCCTATCCCTGGTCGGGCTGATAGCTAACTATGGCTACACCTTC. Using reference TRBV11-2 and TRBJ1-2 for the parts outside the CDR3, the full variable domain is EAGVAQSPRYKIIEKRQSVAFWCNPISGHATLYWYQQILGQGPKLLIQFQNNGVVDDSQLPKDRFSAERLKGVDSTLKIQPAKLEDSAVYLCASSLSLVGLIANYGYTFGSGTRLTVV.

The CDR3 DNA follows: TGTGCCAGCAGTGGACAGGGTAGCTCCTACAATGAGCAGTTCTTC. Translating it yields CASSGQGSSYNEQFF. The chain joins TRBV25-1 to TRBJ2-1; 7 bases match TRBD1. This CDR3 has 15 residues. The trim removed 4 bases at V and 0 bases at J, leaving 3 bases unmatched. Germline CDR1 reads MGHDK; CDR2 reads SYGVNS.

This clone was seen just once. The chain recombines TRBV7-2 with TRBJ2-7, with 7 positions matching TRBD1. This CDR3 region has 15 residues. V trimming: 7 bases; J trimming: 0 bases; junction bases outside the gene matches: 9. The germline V gene encodes CDR1 SGHTA and CDR2 FQGNSA. The CDR3 DNA sequence: TGTGCCAGCAACTATCCGGGACAGAACTCCTACGAGCAGTACTTC. As protein: CASNYPGQNSYEQYF.

The chain recombines TRBV10-3 with TRBJ2-1; 8 positions agree with TRBD2. Germline CDR1 and CDR2: ENHRY and SYGVKD. V lost 6 bases, J lost 3 bases, and 19 bases stayed unmatched. This CDR3 is built from 19 residues. CDR3: CAISAIYSGKALFYNEQFF. The CDR3 bases are TGTGCCATCAGCGCTATCTATAGCGGGAAGGCCCTTTTCTACAATGAGCAGTTCTTC.